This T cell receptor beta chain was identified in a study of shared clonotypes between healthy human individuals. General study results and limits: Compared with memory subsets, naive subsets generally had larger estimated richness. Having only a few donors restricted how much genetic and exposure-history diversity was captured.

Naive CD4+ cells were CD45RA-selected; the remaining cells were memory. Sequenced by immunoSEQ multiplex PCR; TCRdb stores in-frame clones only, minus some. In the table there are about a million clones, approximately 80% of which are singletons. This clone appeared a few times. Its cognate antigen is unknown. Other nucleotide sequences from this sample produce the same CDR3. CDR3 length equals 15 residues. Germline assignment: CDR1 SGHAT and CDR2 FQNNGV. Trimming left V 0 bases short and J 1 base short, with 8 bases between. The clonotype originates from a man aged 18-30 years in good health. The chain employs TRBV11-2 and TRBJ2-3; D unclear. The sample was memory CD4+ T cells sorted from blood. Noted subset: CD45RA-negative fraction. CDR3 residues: CASSLDGRGTDTQYF. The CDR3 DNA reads TGTGCCAGCAGCTTAGACGGGCGCGGCACAGATACGCAGTATTTT.